The rows below give T cell receptor beta chains drawn from one sample of a study of vaccination effects on CD4 cells after COVID-19. Their target antigens are unknown. Produced via immunoSEQ multiplex PCR; TCRdb's table is partial and in-frame only. The sample has around 81,000 clones, 60% to 80% seen once; the top ten hold under 1.2%. Here the sequenced sample was CD4+ T cells from PBMCs cultured with HCoV-OC43 spike peptides, taken after COVID-19 vaccination. Every receptor here comes from a human donor who received a COVID-19 vaccine. Each CDR3 is given with its conserved first and last residue. Fields, in order: clone size, J gene, V gene, D gene, CDR3 protein, CDR3 DNA. The D gene is left open where the match is weak. The size field is filled for only some rows; it gives once, few, many or a size class.

- | TRBJ2-1 | TRBV19 | TRBD2 | CASSTSLGGGSYNEQFF | TGTGCCAGTAGTACGTCCCTCGGCGGGGGAAGCTACAATGAGCAGTTCTTC
- | TRBJ1-1 | TRBV2 | - | CASSEWVSTEAFF | TGTGCCAGCAGTGAATGGGTGAGCACTGAAGCTTTCTTT
- | TRBJ1-1 | TRBV6-1 | TRBD1 | CASSEGTGRNTEAFF | TGTGCCAGCAGTGAAGGGACAGGGAGGAACACTGAAGCTTTCTTT
- | TRBJ1-1 | TRBV5-4 | TRBD1 | CASSPYPGGFTEAFF | TGTGCCAGCAGCCCTTACCCAGGGGGGTTCACTGAAGCTTTCTTT
few | TRBJ2-2 | TRBV24-1 | - | CATSSAQKAGELFF | TGTGCCACCAGTTCGGCTCAAAAGGCCGGGGAGCTGTTTTTT
- | TRBJ2-4 | TRBV5-1 | - | CASSQTGTLNIQYF | TGCGCCAGCAGTCAGACTGGGACCCTAAACATTCAGTACTTC
once | TRBJ1-1 | TRBV18 | - | CASSPGRANTEAFF | TGTGCCAGCTCACCGGGCCGGGCGAACACTGAAGCTTTCTTT
- | TRBJ1-2 | TRBV3-1/TRBV3-2 | - | CASSQLTGKSNYGYTF | TGTGCCAGCAGCCAACTAACAGGGAAGAGTAACTATGGCTACACCTTC
- | TRBJ1-1 | TRBV10-3 | - | CAIREGVENTEAFF | TGTGCCATCAGGGAGGGGGTCGAGAACACTGAAGCTTTCTTT
- | TRBJ1-6 | TRBV4-1 | - | CASSQDLRQINSPLHF | TGCGCCAGCAGCCAAGATCTTAGACAGATTAATTCACCCCTCCACTTT
- | TRBJ2-1 | TRBV2 | - | CASTPGPEGYEQFF | TGTGCCAGCACCCCCGGGCCGGAGGGGTATGAGCAGTTCTTC
- | TRBJ2-3 | TRBV4-1 | - | CASSQGEERARDTQYF | TGCGCCAGCAGCCAAGGGGAGGAGCGGGCCCGAGATACGCAGTATTTT
- | TRBJ1-2 | TRBV6-6 | TRBD1 | CASSDPGGNYGYTF | TGTGCCAGCAGCGACCCAGGGGGGAACTATGGCTACACCTTC
- | TRBJ1-5 | TRBV5-6 | - | CASSPWNQPQHF | TGTGCCAGCAGCCCTTGGAATCAGCCCCAGCATTTT
- | TRBJ2-2 | TRBV6-1 | TRBD1 | CASSETGGSTGELFF | TGTGCCAGCAGTGAAACAGGGGGAAGCACCGGGGAGCTGTTTTTT
- | TRBJ2-3 | TRBV30 | - | CAWTLGVNLRDTQYF | TGTGCCTGGACCCTCGGGGTAAATCTTCGAGATACGCAGTATTTT
once | TRBJ2-2 | TRBV28 | - | CASSLFDGLTGELFF | TGTGCCAGCAGTTTATTTGATGGGCTCACCGGGGAGCTGTTTTTT
- | TRBJ2-5 | TRBV7-9 | - | CASSLSPETQYF | TGTGCCAGCAGCTTGTCGCCCGAGACCCAGTACTTC
- | TRBJ1-4 | TRBV18 | TRBD1 | CASSAVRTGGPGKLFF | TGTGCCAGCTCAGCCGTTCGGACAGGGGGGCCTGGAAAACTGTTTTTT